The rows below give T cell receptor beta chains drawn from one sample of a study of tumor-infiltrating lymphocytes in primary liver carcinoma. One entry per CDR3 protein, called by TCRdb with MiXCR from the multiplex PCR reads. The sample yields around 88,000 distinct CDR3 sequences, roughly 70% seen once. Sequencing input: tumor-adjacent normal liver tissue. These receptors were collected from a man aged 40-49 years with primary liver carcinoma and hepatitis B virus infection. Each CDR3 is given with its conserved first and last residue. Each record gives: clone size, V gene, J gene, D gene, CDR3 length, CDR3 protein, CDR3 DNA. D genes are given only for firm matches. Size is stated for part of the rows, as once, few or many counts, or as a class when the clone is expanded.

>.|TRBV2|TRBJ2-1|TRBD1|17
CASSRGASGQGGNEQFF
TGTGCCAGCAGTCGCGGGGCATCGGGACAGGGAGGCAATGAGCAGTTCTTC
>many|TRBV4-1|TRBJ2-1|TRBD2|15
CASSQRLAGANEQFF
TGCGCCAGCAGCCAAAGGTTAGCGGGAGCCAATGAGCAGTTCTTC
>many|TRBV29-1|TRBJ1-1|.|14
CSVYRASENTEAFF
TGCAGCGTTTATCGGGCTAGCGAGAACACTGAAGCTTTCTTT
>.|TRBV6-5|TRBJ2-1|TRBD2|20
CVSCYSIVRLAGRRYDEQFF
TGTGTCAGCTGTTACTCGATAGTACGCCTAGCGGGACGAAGGTATGATGAGCAGTTCTTC
>many|TRBV30|TRBJ2-3|TRBD1|16
CAGKGNRGPSTDTQYF
TGTGCCGGGAAGGGGAACAGGGGCCCAAGCACAGATACGCAGTATTTT
>.|TRBV29-1|TRBJ2-2|TRBD1|10
CSVGQWELFF
TGCAGTGTGGGACAGTGGGAGCTGTTTTTT
>.|TRBV11-2|TRBJ2-7|.|14
CASSESRDSNEQYF
TGTGCCAGCAGCGAGAGCCGGGATTCCAACGAGCAGTACTTC
>.|TRBV11-2|TRBJ2-1|TRBD1|15
CASTGGTGDVNEQFF
TGTGCCAGCACCGGGGGGACAGGGGACGTCAATGAGCAGTTCTTC
>.|TRBV2|TRBJ1-4|.|14
CASIYRSFNEQLFF
TGTGCCAGCATATACAGGAGTTTTAATGAACAACTGTTTTTT
>.|TRBV11-2|TRBJ2-5|TRBD2|15
CARSLVGGRRETQYF
TGTGCCAGAAGCTTAGTAGGCGGGAGACGGGAGACCCAGTACTTC
>.|TRBV11-2|TRBJ1-4|.|14
CAISLEVGDENLFF
TGTGCTATCAGCTTAGAGGTTGGGGACGAAAACCTATTTTTT
>many|TRBV6-1|TRBJ2-3|.|13
CASSGLSTDTQYF
TGTGCCAGCAGTGGTCTCTCCACAGATACGCAGTATTTT
>many|TRBV29-1|TRBJ2-5|.|12
CSVRPGQETQYF
TGCAGCGTGAGACCGGGACAAGAGACCCAGTACTTC
>.|TRBV28|TRBJ2-5|TRBD2|16
CASSFPIRGVKETQYF
TGTGCCAGCAGTTTCCCAATCCGGGGGGTTAAAGAGACCCAGTACTTC
>.|TRBV11-2|TRBJ1-4|.|14
CACSLEVGDDKLFF
TGTGCCTGCAGCTTAGAGGTAGGGGACGATAAACTGTTTTTT
>.|TRBV6-5|TRBJ1-2|.|12
CTSGLRTYGYTF
TGTACCAGCGGGTTGAGGACCTATGGCTACACCTTC
>.|TRBV11-2|TRBJ2-7|.|13
CVSSLAQVYEQYF
TGTGTCAGCAGTTTAGCCCAGGTCTACGAGCAGTACTTC
>.|TRBV16|TRBJ1-1|.|16
CASSLLGSRANTEAFF
TGTGCCAGCAGCCTCCTAGGGAGCAGGGCAAACACTGAAGCTTTCTTT
>.|TRBV11-2|TRBJ2-1|TRBD2|19
CASSLDRRLVGGASPDQFF
TGTGCCAGCAGCTTAGATCGGAGACTAGTGGGAGGGGCTAGCCCCGATCAGTTCTTC
>.|TRBV28|TRBJ2-7|TRBD2|16
CASSLMTSGRSYEQYF
TGTGCCAGCAGTTTGATGACTAGCGGGAGGTCCTACGAGCAGTACTTC
>many|TRBV29-1|TRBJ2-7|.|11
CSVRSSYEQYF
TGCAGCGTCCGGAGCTCCTACGAGCAGTACTTC
>.|TRBV11-1|TRBJ2-1|.|14
CASSDPRTVNDQFF
TGTGCCAGCAGCGACCCCAGGACTGTCAATGATCAGTTCTTC
>.|TRBV6-1|TRBJ2-7|.|13
CASSGDSGYEHYF
TGTGCCAGCAGTGGGGACTCGGGCTACGAGCACTACTTC
>.|TRBV29-1|TRBJ2-1|TRBD1|14
CSVLPGQGVNEQFF
TGCAGCGTATTGCCGGGACAGGGGGTGAATGAGCAGTTCTTC
>.|TRBV11-2|TRBJ2-5|.|13
CTSSLNSWETQYF
TGTACCAGCAGCTTAAACTCGTGGGAGACCCAGTACTTC
>few|TRBV7-9|TRBJ1-1|.|15
CASTRRGRENTEAFF
TGTGCCAGCACGAGGAGGGGAAGGGAAAACACTGAAGCTTTCTTT
>.|TRBV11-2|TRBJ2-1|TRBD2|13
CASCPELAFEQFF
TGTGCCAGCTGCCCAGAACTAGCGTTTGAGCAGTTCTTC
>many|TRBV12-3/TRBV12-4|TRBJ1-1|.|12
CASNGDGTEAFF
TGTGCCAGCAATGGGGACGGAACTGAAGCTTTCTTT
>many|TRBV11-2|TRBJ2-2|TRBD2|16
CASSLGATSVTGELFF
TGTGCCAGCAGCTTAGGGGCGACTAGCGTCACCGGGGAGCTGTTTTTT
>.|TRBV5-1|TRBJ2-5|TRBD2|17
CASSLRLAGGRKETQYF
TGCGCCAGCAGCTTAAGACTAGCGGGAGGACGTAAAGAGACCCAGTACTTC
>.|TRBV9|TRBJ2-3|TRBD2|14
CASSGGRVTDTQYF
TGTGCCAGTTCCGGCGGGAGAGTAACAGATACGCAGTATTTT